The next 29 T cell receptor beta chains were all read from a single sample in a study of T cells in localized non-small cell lung cancer. TCRdb's table, derived via immunoSEQ multiplex PCR, lists solely in-frame clones and lacks some. The table includes under 55,000 clones, around 82% detected once. The specimen was PBMCs, collected before any cancer treatment. These receptors were collected from a woman aged 40-69 years with stage II lung adenocarcinoma.

CDR3 sequence: CASSEVRVTDTQYF. CDR3 sequence (DNA): TGTGCCAGCAGTGAAGTGAGGGTTACAGATACGCAGTATTTT. The gene calls are TRBV6-1 and TRBJ2-3, with D maybe TRBD2 (5 bases). Trimming cost V 1 base and J 3 bases, with 8 bases left between them. In germline, CDR1 is MNHNS, CDR2 SASEGT. CDR3 size: 14 residues.

This rearrangement joins TRBV9 to TRBJ1-1, with D perhaps matching TRBD1 (5 bases). Germline CDR1 SGDLS, CDR2 YYNGEE. Between the trimmed V and J ends, which lost 3 bases and 2 bases, there was a span of 17 bases. The CDR3 extends over 16 amino acids. The chain's CDR3 is CASSEGDMRPNTEAFF. The DNA of the CDR3 is TGTGCCAGCAGCGAAGGGGATATGAGACCTAACACTGAAGCTTTCTTT. Drawing the rest from reference TRBV9 and TRBJ1-1, the complete variable domain is DSGVTQTPKHLITATGQRVTLRCSPRSGDLSVYWYQQSLDQGLQFLIQYYNGEERAKGNILERFSAQQFPDLHSELNLSSLELGDSALYFCASSEGDMRPNTEAFFGQGTRLTVV.

Remarks on this clone: The conserved final phenylalanine or tryptophan is absent from the CDR3, which likely points to a read error. It is unclear where the CDR3 begins or ends on the DNA, so no DNA is shown, and the CDR3 is as TCRdb lists it. The J gene is TRBJ1-2, the V gene TRBV10-3; the tabulated D call, TRBD1, remains unverified against the DNA. CDR1 ENHRY and CDR2 SYGVKD come from the germline V gene. The CDR3 is 14 amino acids in total, end residues counted. CDR3 loop: CAISESKDIDRHSM.

The chain has TRBV7-2 and TRBJ1-1; 9 bases align to TRBD1. V lost 6 bases to trimming and J lost 6 bases; unmatched junction nucleotides: 8. The V gene's germline CDR1 is SGHTA and CDR2 FQGNSA. The CDR3 contains 14 residues. CDR3 residues: CASRDRDRDPEAFF. The CDR3, as DNA: TGTGCCAGCAGGGACCGGGACAGGGACCCTGAAGCTTTCTTT.

V and J are TRBV5-5 and TRBJ2-7; 10 bases align to TRBD2. Trimming removed 2 bases from V and 6 bases from J; junction bases left unmatched: 8. The germline V gene encodes CDR1 SGHKS and CDR2 YYEKEE (reference sequence). This CDR3 has 15 residues. The CDR3 loop is CASSLAYSGGVEQYF. CDR3 DNA sequence: TGTGCCAGCAGCTTAGCGTACAGCGGGGGGGTCGAGCAGTACTTC.

This rearrangement joins TRBV5-1 to TRBJ1-2, with a tentative D call TRBD1 (5 bases). Deletions cut 4 bases from V and 3 bases from J, with 13 bases between. The CDR3 loop spans 14 amino acids. CDR1 SGHRS and CDR2 YFSETQ come from the germline V gene. DNA of the CDR3: TGCGCCAGCAGCCTGGCCGGGGCAGACTATGGCTACACCTTC. Protein sequence: CASSLAGADYGYTF.

V is TRBV28 and J is TRBJ2-6, with D perhaps TRBD1 or TRBD2 (6 bases each). CDR3 size: 18 residues. V was pared by 4 bases and J by 0 bases, with 16 bases between. CDR1 and CDR2 from the germline V gene are MDHEN and SYDVKM. The CDR3 loop is CASSSAGQTLSGANVLTF. In DNA, the CDR3 is TGTGCCAGCAGTTCCGCGGGACAAACTCTCTCTGGGGCCAACGTCCTGACTTTC.

This clone was counted only a few times. V gene TRBV27 combines with J gene TRBJ2-1; D is possibly TRBD1 (5 bases). The germline V gene has CDR1 MNHEY and CDR2 SMNVEV (reference sequence). The CDR3 sequence is 14 residues long. The ends were cut back, 7 bases at V and 6 bases at J, with 16 bases in the middle. CDR3 coding DNA: TGTGCCAGCACCTTACAAGACAGTTCCAATGAGCAGTTCTTC. It codes for CASTLQDSSNEQFF.

The V call is TRBV4-2, the J call TRBJ2-1; TRBD2 matches 11 bases. From germline, CDR1 is LGHNA and CDR2 YNFKEQ. Trimming at V came to 1 base and at J to 9 bases, leaving 5 bases not matched to a gene. The CDR3 is 15 residues long. In nucleotides, the CDR3 is TGTGCCAGCAGCCAAGTTAGCGGGGGGGCGGGTGAGCAGTTCTTC. It yields the protein CASSQVSGGAGEQFF.

This chain joins TRBV6-5 and TRBJ1-1; D is undetermined. The CDR3 extends over 14 amino acids. Trimming cost V 6 bases and J 1 base, with 12 bases left between them. Germline V gene lookup returns CDR1 MNHEY and CDR2 SVGAGI. CDR3: CASRPDRANTEAFF. The CDR3 DNA follows: TGTGCCAGCAGGCCCGACCGGGCGAACACTGAAGCTTTCTTT.

This chain links TRBV21-1 with TRBJ2-2; TRBD1 was called by the table and not checked on the DNA. TRBV21-1 is assigned pseudogene status. This CDR3 has 14 amino acids. CDR3 sequence (DNA): TGTGCCAGCAGCAAAGGGGGGCCCACCGGGGAGCTGTTTTTT. Translating gives CASSKGGPTGELFF.

V usage is TRBV6-5 and J usage is TRBJ1-5; TRBD1 matches 7 bases. V was pared by 4 bases and J by 4 bases, with 7 bases of the junction left unmatched. CDR1 MNHEY and CDR2 SVGAGI come from the germline V gene. The CDR3 is 15 amino acids. CDR3 region: CASSSSGTVNQPQHF. CDR3 DNA: TGTGCCAGCAGTTCTTCCGGGACAGTAAATCAGCCCCAGCATTTT.

This clone was counted a single time. V gene TRBV18 combines with J gene TRBJ1-5; 7 bases agree with TRBD1. The CDR3 consists of 15 residues. Per germline, CDR1 KGHSH and CDR2 LQKENI. V lost 6 bases and J lost 4; bases outside the gene matches: 9. The CDR3 nucleotides are TGTGCCAGCTCCCCGAAACAGGGGAAGAATCAGCCCCAGCATTTT. Translating gives CASSPKQGKNQPQHF.

This chain joins TRBV9 and TRBJ1-4; tentatively, D is TRBD1 (5 bases). CDR3 length: 17 residues. Germline V gene data show CDR1 as SGDLS and CDR2 as YYNGEE. Trimming took 1 base from V and 3 from J, leaving 16 bases between them. The CDR3: CASSVRGQRGANEKLFF. The CDR3, as DNA: TGTGCCAGCAGCGTAAGGGGTCAGCGGGGCGCTAATGAAAAACTGTTTTTT.

Only one count was recorded for this clone. This chain uses TRBV5-1 with TRBJ2-7; 10 nucleotides align to TRBD1. The CDR3 has 15 amino acids. The ends lost 4 bases at V and 0 bases at J; junction bases unmatched: 4. From germline, CDR1 is SGHRS and CDR2 YFSETQ. In DNA, the CDR3 is TGCGCCAGCAGCGCCTGGGACAGGGGCTCCTACGAGCAGTACTTC. It translates to CASSAWDRGSYEQYF.

In the case of this clone: Other DNA sequences in the sample encode the same CDR3. This rearrangement joins TRBV7-9 to TRBJ2-3; possible D gene TRBD2, 6 bases. The CDR3 totals 14 residues. Trimming removed 0 bases from V and 3 bases from J, with 7 bases in between. Looked up from germline, CDR1 is SEHNR and CDR2 is FQNEAQ (reference sequence). The CDR3 protein is CASSLAGGTDTQYF. The CDR3 DNA sequence: TGTGCCAGCAGCTTAGCGGGGGGTACAGATACGCAGTATTTT.

The chain combines TRBV5-6 with TRBJ2-4; TRBD1 aligns across 7 bases. The ends lost 4 bases at V and 3 bases at J; junction bases unmatched: 7. Germline CDR1 is SGHDT and CDR2 is YYEEEE. CDR3 length: 15 residues. The CDR3 coding sequence is TGTGCCAGCAGCGTGACAGGGTATGACAAAAACATTCAGTACTTC. Translating gives CASSVTGYDKNIQYF. Together with reference TRBV5-6 and TRBJ2-4, the CDR3 gives the full variable domain: DAGVTQSPTHLIKTRGQQVTLRCSPKSGHDTVSWYQQALGQGPQFIFQYYEEEERQRGNFPDRFSGHQFPNYSSELNVNALLLGDSALYLCASSVTGYDKNIQYFGAGTRLSVL.

The rearrangement joins TRBV29-1 to TRBJ1-2; D not certain. The germline V and J ends were trimmed by 0 bases and 3 bases, with 14 bases remaining between them. Germline V lookup: CDR1 SQVTM, CDR2 ANQGSEA. There are 15 residues in the CDR3. For the CDR3, the DNA is TGCAGCGTTGAAGACGGGCAGAAAGGCGACTATGGCTACACCTTC. This codes for CSVEDGQKGDYGYTF.

J is TRBJ2-5 and V is TRBV15, with D unresolved. Germline-derived CDR1 and CDR2 are LNHNV and YYDKDF (reference sequence). V was pared by 5 bases and J by 2 bases, with 9 bases between. The CDR3 has 13 residues. The CDR3 reads CATSPTAQETQYF. In nucleotides, the CDR3 is TGTGCCACCAGCCCCACGGCTCAAGAGACCCAGTACTTC. The variable domain in full, completed from reference TRBV15 and TRBJ2-5, reads DAMVIQNPRYQVTQFGKPVTLSCSQTLNHNVMYWYQQKSSQAPKLLFHYYDKDFNNEADTPDNFQSRRPNTSFCFLDIRSPGLGDTAMYLCATSPTAQETQYFGPGTRLLVL.

The chain links TRBV29-1 to TRBJ2-1; D might be TRBD1 or TRBD2, each matching 5 bases. Germline-derived CDR1 and CDR2 are SQVTM and ANQGSEA. This CDR3 is built from 14 residues. Trimming took off 8 bases at V and 4 bases at J, with 18 bases between the two ends. The CDR3 nucleotides read TGCAGCACCACAACCGGGGCAGATTACAATGAGCAGTTCTTC. Its translation is CSTTTGADYNEQFF.

The chain joins TRBV21-1 to TRBJ2-3. TRBV21-1 is an annotated pseudogene. There are 10 residues in the CDR3. The CDR3 spells CASSKDTQYF. The DNA for the CDR3 is TGTGCCAGCAGCAAGGATACGCAGTATTTT.

The chain employs TRBV27 and TRBJ1-2; TRBD1 matches at 8 bases. V trimming: 5 bases; J trimming: 8 bases; junction bases outside the gene matches: 19. CDR1 is MNHEY and CDR2 is SMNVEV in the germline V gene (reference sequence). This CDR3 region has 17 residues. CDR3 nucleotides: TGTGCCAGCAGTCCAAAGGCAGGGGGCCCTTCCCTGGGCGGCTACACCTTC. This translates into CASSPKAGGPSLGGYTF.

The chain employs TRBV2 and TRBJ1-1; 10 positions agree with TRBD1. The CDR3 has 16 residues. Germline lookup yields CDR1 SNHLY and CDR2 FYNNEI. V lost 6 bases, J lost 3 bases, and 10 bases stayed unmatched. The chain's CDR3 is CASSPDRGRVDTEAFF. The CDR3 region has the DNA TGTGCCAGCAGCCCTGACAGGGGGCGGGTGGACACTGAAGCTTTCTTT.

The chain has TRBV5-4 and TRBJ2-2; the D is unclear. Per germline, CDR1 SGHNT and CDR2 YYREEE (reference sequence). The CDR3 totals 14 residues. The V end was cut by 4 bases, the J end by 6 bases, with 13 bases between. CDR3 DNA sequence: TGTGCCAGCAGCGGATTGGACGGCTCCGGGGAGCTGTTTTTT. Its translation: CASSGLDGSGELFF. Full variable domain (remainder filled in from reference TRBV5-4 and TRBJ2-2): ETGVTQSPTHLIKTRGQQVTLRCSSQSGHNTVSWYQQALGQGPQFIFQYYREEENGRGNFPPRFSGLQFPNYSSELNVNALELDDSALYLCASSGLDGSGELFFGEGSRLTVL.

This chain uses TRBV7-2 with TRBJ2-1; TRBD2 aligns across 7 bases. The V and J ends lost 1 base and 6 bases, in that order; junction bases with no gene match: 9. From germline, CDR1 is SGHTA and CDR2 FQGNSA. The CDR3 sequence is 16 residues long. CDR3 nucleotide sequence: TGTGCCAGCAGCTTAGGCCTTGGGGGGGGTTTCAATGAGCAGTTCTTC. Amino acids: CASSLGLGGGFNEQFF.

CDR3 sequence: CASRSKGSGNTIYF. The CDR3 DNA follows: TGTGCCAGTAGATCGAAAGGGTCTGGAAACACCATATATTTT. J is TRBJ1-3 and V is TRBV19; no clear D gene. CDR3 size: 14 residues. V was clipped by 6 bases and J by 1 base, with 10 bases between them. The germline V gene encodes CDR1 LNHDA and CDR2 SQIVND (reference sequence).

This clone was detected a few times. V and J are TRBV7-9 and TRBJ1-1; the match to TRBD1 covers 10 bases. CDR3 length: 12 residues. V lost 5 bases, J lost 10 bases, and 4 bases stayed unmatched. CDR1 and CDR2 (germline): SEHNR, FQNEAQ (reference sequence). The CDR3 loop is CASSPWTGGAFF. The CDR3 nucleotides read TGTGCCAGCAGCCCCTGGACAGGGGGAGCTTTCTTT.

The chain couples TRBV19 to TRBJ2-7; D not certain. The CDR3 runs to 14 residues. The germline V and J ends were trimmed by 5 bases and 1 base, with 12 bases remaining between them. Germline CDR1 is LNHDA and CDR2 is SQIVND (reference sequence). As DNA, the CDR3 is TGTGCCAGTAGTTCTAGGACGGAGTCCTACGAGCAGTACTTC. Protein product: CASSSRTESYEQYF.

The chain uses TRBV6-6 and TRBJ2-3; D possibly corresponds to TRBD1 (6 bases). This CDR3 is built from 12 residues. Germline CDR1 reads MNHNY; CDR2 reads SVGAGI (reference sequence). The V and J ends lost 7 bases and 6 bases respectively, with 11 bases between them. The CDR3 region is CASTLQGDTQYF. The CDR3 region has the DNA TGTGCCAGCACACTGCAGGGGGATACGCAGTATTTT.